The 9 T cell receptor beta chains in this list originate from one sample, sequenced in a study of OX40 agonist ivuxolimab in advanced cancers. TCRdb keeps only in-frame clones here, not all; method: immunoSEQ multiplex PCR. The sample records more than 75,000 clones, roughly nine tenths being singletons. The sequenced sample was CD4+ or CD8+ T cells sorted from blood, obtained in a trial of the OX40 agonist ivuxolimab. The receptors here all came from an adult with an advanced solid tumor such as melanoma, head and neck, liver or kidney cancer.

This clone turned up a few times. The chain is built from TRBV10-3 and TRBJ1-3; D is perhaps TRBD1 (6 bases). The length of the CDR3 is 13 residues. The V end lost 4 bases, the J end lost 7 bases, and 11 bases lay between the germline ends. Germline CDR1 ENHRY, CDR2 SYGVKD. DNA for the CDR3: TGTGCCATCAGTGCGGGGGCCGAGAACACCATATATTTT. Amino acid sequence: CAISAGAENTIYF.

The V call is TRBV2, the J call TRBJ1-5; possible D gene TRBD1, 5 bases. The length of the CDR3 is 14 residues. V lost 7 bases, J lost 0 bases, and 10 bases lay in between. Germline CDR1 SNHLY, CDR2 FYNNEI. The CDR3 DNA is TGTGCCAGCACCCAGGGAAATAGCAATCAGCCCCAGCATTTT. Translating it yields CASTQGNSNQPQHF.

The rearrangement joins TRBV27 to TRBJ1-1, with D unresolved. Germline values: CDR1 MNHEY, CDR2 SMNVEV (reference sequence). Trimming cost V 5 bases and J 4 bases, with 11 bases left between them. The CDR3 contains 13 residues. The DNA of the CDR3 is TGTGCCAGCAGTCCCTATACTGGCACTGAAGCTTTCTTT. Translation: CASSPYTGTEAFF.

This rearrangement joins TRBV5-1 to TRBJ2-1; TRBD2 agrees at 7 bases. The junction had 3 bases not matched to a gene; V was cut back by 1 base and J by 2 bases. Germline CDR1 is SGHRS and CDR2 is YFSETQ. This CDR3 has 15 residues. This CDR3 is CASSLREGPYNEQFF. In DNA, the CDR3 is TGCGCCAGCAGCTTGAGGGAGGGCCCCTACAATGAGCAGTTCTTC.

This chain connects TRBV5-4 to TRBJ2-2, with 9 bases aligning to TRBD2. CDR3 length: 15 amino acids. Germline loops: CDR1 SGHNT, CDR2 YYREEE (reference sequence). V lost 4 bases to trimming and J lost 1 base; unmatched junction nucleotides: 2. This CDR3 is CASSPSGKNTGELFF. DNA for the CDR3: TGTGCCAGCAGCCCTAGCGGGAAGAACACCGGGGAGCTGTTTTTT.

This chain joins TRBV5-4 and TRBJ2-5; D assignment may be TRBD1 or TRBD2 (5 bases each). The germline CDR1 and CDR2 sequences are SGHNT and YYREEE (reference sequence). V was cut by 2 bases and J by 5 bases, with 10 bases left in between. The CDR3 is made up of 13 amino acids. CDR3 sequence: CASSFRGGETQYF. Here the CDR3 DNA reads TGTGCCAGCAGCTTCCGGGGCGGGGAGACCCAGTACTTC.

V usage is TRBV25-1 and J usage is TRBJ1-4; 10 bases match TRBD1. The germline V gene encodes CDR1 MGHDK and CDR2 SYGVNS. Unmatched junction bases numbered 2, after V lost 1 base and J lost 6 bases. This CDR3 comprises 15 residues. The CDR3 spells CASSESGTGDEKLFF. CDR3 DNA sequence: TGTGCCAGCAGTGAATCGGGGACAGGGGATGAAAAACTGTTTTTT.

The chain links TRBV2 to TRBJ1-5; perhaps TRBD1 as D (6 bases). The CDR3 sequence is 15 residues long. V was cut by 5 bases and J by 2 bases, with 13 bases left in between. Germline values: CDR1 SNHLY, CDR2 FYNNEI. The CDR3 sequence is CASSTEDSRNQPQHF. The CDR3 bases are TGTGCCAGCAGTACCGAGGACAGCCGCAATCAGCCCCAGCATTTT.

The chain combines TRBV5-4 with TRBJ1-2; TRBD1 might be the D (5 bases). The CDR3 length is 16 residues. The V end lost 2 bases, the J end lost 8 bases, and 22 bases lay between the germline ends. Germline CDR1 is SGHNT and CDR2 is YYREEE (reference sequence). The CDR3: CASSLIGKGVDEGYTF. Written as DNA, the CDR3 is TGTGCCAGCAGCTTAATCGGGAAAGGGGTAGATGAGGGCTACACCTTC.